Each of the 29 T cell receptor beta chains below was sequenced from the same sample in a study of CD8 T cells in ankylosing spondylitis. TCRdb itself ran the 5' RACE reads through MiXCR, one entry per CDR3 protein. The data contain some 290,000 distinct CDR3 sequences, around 20% of them singletons. The sample comprised blood, either unsorted or a sorted T cell fraction (not recorded which). These receptors all come from a male donor with ankylosing spondylitis or in good health (not recorded which).

This clonotype was picked up many times. The V call is TRBV3-1, the J call TRBJ1-1; no clear D gene. Germline CDR1 reads LGHDT; CDR2 reads YNNKEL (reference sequence). The V end was cut by 4 bases, the J end by 1 base, with 7 bases between. The CDR3 covers 13 residues. The CDR3 loop reads CASSLFKNTEAFF. The CDR3 DNA is TGTGCCAGCAGCCTATTCAAGAACACTGAAGCTTTCTTT. Full variable domain (rest looked up from reference TRBV3-1 and TRBJ1-1): DTAVSQTPKYLVTQMGNDKSIKCEQNLGHDTMYWYKQDSKKFLKIMFSYNNKELIINETVPNRFSPKSPDKAHLNLHINSLELGDSAVYFCASSLFKNTEAFFGQGTRLTVV.

This clonotype was seen a handful of times. This sequence joins TRBV6-1 and TRBJ2-3; maybe TRBD1 (6 bases). Trimming removed 6 bases from V and 1 base from J, with 14 bases in between. Germline assignment: CDR1 MNHNS and CDR2 SASEGT. This CDR3 is built from 15 residues. CDR3 loop: CASSQGRQGTDTQYF. The CDR3, as DNA: TGTGCCAGCAGCCAGGGTCGACAGGGCACAGATACGCAGTATTTT.

This clonotype showed up just a few times. This chain joins TRBV5-1 and TRBJ2-1; 10 bases are a match to TRBD1. Germline V CDR1 and CDR2: SGHRS, YFSETQ. The CDR3 runs 18 residues. The J segment lost 4 bases and the V segment lost 6 bases, leaving 16 bases of the junction unmatched. CDR3 sequence: CASNPGTGAAGGYNEQFF. CDR3 in DNA: TGCGCCAGCAACCCCGGGACAGGGGCCGCTGGGGGATACAATGAGCAGTTCTTC.

In its sample, this clonotype was seen a few times. J is TRBJ2-2 and V is TRBV29-1; D may be TRBD1 or TRBD2 (5 bases each). V shed 6 bases and J shed 0 bases, with 14 bases lying between them. This CDR3 has 15 residues. Germline V gives CDR1 SQVTM, CDR2 ANQGSEA. In DNA, the CDR3 is TGCAGCGTCGAATCTGGGACCGCGAACACCGGGGAGCTGTTTTTT. Amino acid sequence: CSVESGTANTGELFF.

V is TRBV5-1 and J is TRBJ2-1; D may match TRBD1 or TRBD2 (5 bases each). The V gene's germline CDR1 is SGHRS and CDR2 YFSETQ. The CDR3 is 13 residues long. V was cut by 2 bases and J by 10 bases, with 13 bases left in between. The CDR3 sequence: CASSLNTRGEQFF. The CDR3 DNA follows: TGCGCCAGCAGCTTAAACACTCGGGGCGAGCAGTTCTTC.

This clonotype was seen a handful of times. The rearrangement joins TRBV5-1 to TRBJ2-7; the D call may be TRBD1 or TRBD2 (7 bases each). Trimming removed 4 bases at V and 4 bases at J, with 18 bases between. CDR1 is SGHRS, CDR2 YFSETQ, per germline. The CDR3 runs to 15 residues. The CDR3 region is CASSPSQGGKYEQYV. The CDR3 DNA sequence: TGCGCCAGCAGCCCGAGCCAGGGGGGGAAGTACGAGCAGTACGTC.

The CDR3 reads CASSQEEAGELFF. CDR3 nucleotides: TGTGCCAGCAGCCAAGAAGAAGCAGGGGAGCTGTTTTTT. The V gene is TRBV4-2, the J gene TRBJ2-2; no reliable D call. Germline CDR1 LGHNA, CDR2 YNFKEQ. This CDR3 spans 13 amino acids. V lost 0 bases to trimming and J lost 8 bases, with 7 bases between them.

This clonotype was seen a few times. The chain joins TRBV27 to TRBJ1-6, with no clear D. Germline-derived CDR1 and CDR2 are MNHEY and SMNVEV (reference sequence). V lost 1 base, J lost 5 bases, and 21 bases lay in between. The CDR3 has 19 amino acids. CDR3 sequence reads: CASSLLGLRRREDNSPLHF. The CDR3 nucleotides read TGTGCCAGCAGTTTATTGGGCCTAAGACGGCGCGAGGATAATTCACCCCTCCACTTT.

In this sample, this clonotype turned up a few times. The genes are TRBV12-3 or TRBV12-4 and TRBJ2-1, with 10 bases matching TRBD2. The CDR3 length is 13 residues. Losses at the gene ends were 3 bases for V and 14 bases for J; bases not matched to a gene: 7. The CDR3 sequence: CASSLSSGRSKFF. CDR3 nucleotide sequence: TGTGCCAGCAGTTTGAGTAGCGGGAGGAGCAAGTTCTTC.

The chain employs TRBV14 and TRBJ1-1, with D perhaps matching TRBD1 (6 bases). Trimming removed 3 bases from V and 11 bases from J, with 16 bases in between. The germline V gene has CDR1 SGHDN and CDR2 FVKESK. The CDR3 runs 13 residues. CDR3 amino acids: CASSHPGGGQAFF. DNA of the CDR3: TGTGCCAGCAGCCACCCGGGTGGGGGCCAGGCTTTCTTT. The full variable domain, its missing parts supplied by reference TRBV14 and TRBJ1-1, is EAGVTQFPSHSVIEKGQTVTLRCDPISGHDNLYWYRRVMGKEIKFLLHFVKESKQDESGMPNNRFLAERTGGTYSTLKVQPAELEDSGVYFCASSHPGGGQAFFGQGTRLTVV.

This clonotype was counted many times. This chain joins TRBV12-3 or TRBV12-4 and TRBJ2-1; D call uncertain. The V gene lost 4 bases and the J gene lost 8 bases, with 12 bases spanning the gap. This CDR3 is 13 amino acids long. The CDR3 DNA reads TGTGCCAGCAGTTCGACGGAAACAGATGAGCAGTTCTTC. Translating gives CASSSTETDEQFF.

The V call is TRBV12-3 or TRBV12-4, the J call TRBJ2-2; perhaps TRBD2 as D (6 bases). V was trimmed by 7 bases and J by 5 bases, leaving 17 bases between them. CDR3 length: 15 amino acids. The CDR3 DNA is TGTGCCAGCACCTCCCGGGGGACTCAAACCGGGGAGCTGTTTTTT. Amino acid sequence: CASTSRGTQTGELFF.

This clonotype has only a few counts. The chain couples TRBV4-1 to TRBJ2-1, with a tentative D call TRBD2 (5 bases). There are 16 residues in the CDR3. V lost 0 bases to trimming and J lost 10 bases, with 19 bases between them. Germline V gene lookup returns CDR1 MGHRA and CDR2 YSYEKL. The DNA of the CDR3 is TGCGCCAGCAGCCAAGAAGGTCGGATTGAACTAGGAGAGCAGTTCTTC. Protein product: CASSQEGRIELGEQFF.

V and J are TRBV12-3 or TRBV12-4 and TRBJ2-2; D ambiguous. This CDR3 has 15 residues. Trimming took off 1 base at V and 3 bases at J, with 9 bases between the two ends. CDR3 region: CASSLDQTYTGELFF. The DNA of the CDR3 is TGTGCCAGCAGTTTAGACCAGACCTACACCGGGGAGCTGTTTTTT.

This clonotype has a handful of counts. This chain connects TRBV12-3 or TRBV12-4 to TRBJ2-7, with TRBD1 matching 11 bases. Germline trimming cut 11 bases from V and 2 bases from J; bases unmatched to any gene: 14. This CDR3 has 16 amino acids. The CDR3 region is CASSDGGTGGTYEQYV. The CDR3 coding sequence is TGTGCCTCCTCGGACGGCGGGACAGGGGGGACCTACGAGCAGTACGTC.

This clonotype was seen repeatedly, ten times or more. As DNA, the CDR3 is TGCGCCAGCAGCCCGGACACCTTAGGACTAGCGGGAGTGGAGACCCAGTACTTC. This sequence encodes CASSPDTLGLAGVETQYF. The genes are TRBV5-1 and TRBJ2-5; 13 positions match TRBD2. The junction had 14 bases not matched to a gene; V was cut back by 4 bases and J by 5 bases. CDR3 size: 18 residues. In germline, CDR1 is SGHRS, CDR2 YFSETQ. Variable domain in full (rest from reference TRBV5-1 and TRBJ2-5): KAGVTQTPRYLIKTRGQQVTLSCSPISGHRSVSWYQQTPGQGLQFLFEYFSETQRNKGNFPGRFSGRQFSNSRSEMNVSTLELGDSALYLCASSPDTLGLAGVETQYFGPGTRLLVL.

The gene calls are TRBV20-1 and TRBJ2-1, with D perhaps matching TRBD1 or TRBD2 (5 bases each). CDR3 size: 12 residues. V was clipped by 6 bases and J by 4 bases, with 10 bases between them. CDR1 is DFQATT, CDR2 SNEGSKA, per germline (reference sequence). CDR3: CSAWDPYNEQFF. CDR3 nucleotides: TGCAGTGCATGGGACCCTTACAATGAGCAGTTCTTC.

This clonotype occurred a few times. This chain links TRBV7-9 with TRBJ2-5; 9 bases are a match to TRBD2. J gave up 5 bases and V 1 base, and 2 bases lay outside the gene matches. Germline CDR1 SEHNR, CDR2 FQNEAQ (reference sequence). The length of the CDR3 is 14 residues. CDR3 DNA: TGTGCCAGCAGCTTAGGGACTAGCGTTGAGACCCAGTACTTC. Its protein product is CASSLGTSVETQYF. The entire variable domain, with the rest obtained from reference TRBV7-9 and TRBJ2-5, is as follows: DTGVSQNPRHKITKRGQNVTFRCDPISEHNRLYWYRQTLGQGPEFLTYFQNEAQLEKSRLLSDRFSAERPKGSFSTLEIQRTEQGDSAMYLCASSLGTSVETQYFGPGTRLLVL.

This clonotype came up many times. The chain employs TRBV10-3 and TRBJ2-5; 13 positions match TRBD2. CDR1 ENHRY and CDR2 SYGVKD come from the germline V gene. The trim removed 6 bases at V and 2 bases at J, leaving 3 bases unmatched. The CDR3 extends over 15 amino acids. The CDR3 coding sequence is TGTGCCATCAGGACTAGCGGGGGGCCTCAAGAGACCCAGTACTTC. Its translation: CAIRTSGGPQETQYF.

J is TRBJ2-5 and V is TRBV12-3 or TRBV12-4; 8 positions match TRBD1. V gave up 6 bases and J gave up 9 bases; unmatched junction bases: 9. The CDR3 extends over 13 amino acids. The CDR3 region is CASRGRTGLAQYF. CDR3 nucleotides: TGTGCCAGCAGGGGGCGGACAGGGTTAGCCCAGTACTTC.

This clonotype showed up many times. The chain carries TRBV7-6 and TRBJ2-2; weak D call: TRBD2 (5 bases). Per germline, CDR1 SGHVS and CDR2 FNYEAQ. CDR3 length: 15 amino acids. Deletions cut 1 base from V and 4 bases from J, with 10 bases between. Here the CDR3 DNA reads TGTGCCAGCAGCTTAGGTGGGAGTATCACCGGGGAGCTGTTTTTT. Translating it yields CASSLGGSITGELFF.

This chain connects TRBV5-6 to TRBJ2-3; 9 bases line up with TRBD1. The germline CDR1 and CDR2 sequences are SGHDT and YYEEEE. This CDR3 contains 13 residues. Unmatched junction bases numbered 3, after V lost 4 bases and J lost 6 bases. This chain's CDR3 is CASSRDREDTQYF. For the CDR3, the DNA is TGTGCCAGCAGCAGGGACAGGGAGGATACGCAGTATTTT. Complete variable domain (other parts from reference TRBV5-6 and TRBJ2-3): DAGVTQSPTHLIKTRGQQVTLRCSPKSGHDTVSWYQQALGQGPQFIFQYYEEEERQRGNFPDRFSGHQFPNYSSELNVNALLLGDSALYLCASSRDREDTQYFGPGTRLTVL.

The chain links TRBV6-1 to TRBJ2-1; 9 bases are shared with TRBD1. In germline, CDR1 is MNHNS, CDR2 SASEGT. J lost 8 bases, V lost 4 bases, and 6 bases had no gene match. The CDR3 contains 14 residues. The CDR3 nucleotides are TGTGCCAGCAGTGTAGGGACAGGGTATGATGAGCAGTTCTTC. This translates into CASSVGTGYDEQFF.

V gene TRBV7-8 combines with J gene TRBJ2-2; D is possibly TRBD1 (6 bases). This CDR3 comprises 14 residues. Germline V gene sequence: CDR1 SGHVS, CDR2 FQNEAQ. V dropped 3 bases and J dropped 7 bases, with 12 bases sitting between them. The CDR3 loop is CASSLAGVVGELFF. Here the CDR3 DNA reads TGTGCCAGCAGCTTGGCAGGGGTCGTCGGGGAGCTGTTTTTT.

This clonotype was observed at least ten times. The J gene is TRBJ2-2, the V gene TRBV12-3 or TRBV12-4; D is unclear. This CDR3 has 13 amino acids. The V and J ends lost 2 bases and 6 bases respectively, with 7 bases between them. CDR3 region: CASSLTRPGELFF. The CDR3 DNA reads TGTGCCAGCAGTTTAACGCGACCCGGGGAGCTGTTTTTT.

The V call is TRBV12-3 or TRBV12-4, the J call TRBJ2-6, with a tentative D call TRBD2 (5 bases). The CDR3 totals 17 residues. V was cut by 4 bases and J by 0 bases, with 13 bases left in between. As DNA, the CDR3 is TGTGCCAGCAGTTCAGTCAGGACTGACTCTGGGGCCAACGTCCTGACTTTC. Protein: CASSSVRTDSGANVLTF.

Only a few counts were recorded for this clonotype. The CDR3 region has the DNA TGTGCCAGCAGTGCAGGACTAGCGTGGTCTGAGTACTTC. It is translated as CASSAGLAWSEYF. The chain couples TRBV6-4 to TRBJ2-5; TRBD2 agrees at 9 bases. The CDR3 length is 13 residues. The V segment lost 4 bases and the J segment 12 bases; nucleotides outside the gene matches: 9. CDR1 and CDR2 from the germline V gene are MRHNA and SNTAGT.

In its sample, this clonotype was seen many times. The chain links TRBV28 to TRBJ1-5, with unresolved D. There are 13 residues in the CDR3. Germline V gene lookup returns CDR1 MDHEN and CDR2 SYDVKM. V was clipped by 2 bases and J by 7 bases, with 9 bases between them. CDR3 DNA sequence: TGTGCCAGCAGTTTAGGGATCCGCCAGCCCCAGCATTTT. Amino acids: CASSLGIRQPQHF. Supplemented by reference TRBV28 and TRBJ1-5, the full variable domain reads DVKVTQSSRYLVKRTGEKVFLECVQDMDHENMFWYRQDPGLGLRLIYFSYDVKMKEKGDIPEGYSVSREKKERFSLILESASTNQTSMYLCASSLGIRQPQHFGDGTRLSIL.

V is TRBV27 and J is TRBJ2-1, with TRBD2 as a possible D gene (7 bases). Trimming took 4 bases from V and 7 from J, leaving 17 bases between them. The V gene's germline CDR1 is MNHEY and CDR2 SMNVEV (reference sequence). The CDR3 covers 15 residues. CDR3 in DNA: TGTGCCAGCAGTTCTCTGAGGGGGGGCCTAAATGAGCAGTTCTTC. Its translation is CASSSLRGGLNEQFF.